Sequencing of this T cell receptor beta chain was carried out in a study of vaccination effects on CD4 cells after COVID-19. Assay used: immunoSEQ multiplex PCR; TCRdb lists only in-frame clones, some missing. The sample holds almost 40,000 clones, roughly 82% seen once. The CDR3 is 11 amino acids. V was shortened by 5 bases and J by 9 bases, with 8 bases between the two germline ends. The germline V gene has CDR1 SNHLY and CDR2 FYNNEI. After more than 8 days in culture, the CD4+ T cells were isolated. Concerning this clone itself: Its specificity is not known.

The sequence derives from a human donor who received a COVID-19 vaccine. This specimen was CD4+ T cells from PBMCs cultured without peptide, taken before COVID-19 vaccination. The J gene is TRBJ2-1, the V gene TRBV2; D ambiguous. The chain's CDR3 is CASSTSFEQFF. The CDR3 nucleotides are TGTGCCAGCAGTACAAGCTTTGAGCAGTTCTTC.